The 9 T cell receptor beta chains listed next were all sequenced from one sample in a study of blood T cell repertoires in COVID-19. Using immunoSEQ multiplex PCR, the repertoire was profiled, and TCRdb retains in-frame clones only, with some absent. The sample records about 110,000 clones, roughly 80% being singletons. The sample comprised peripheral blood. The receptor source for this set is a human donor in a cohort sampled during active COVID-19.

The J gene is TRBJ1-3, the V gene TRBV9, with 8 bases that match TRBD1. The J segment lost 0 bases and the V segment lost 3 bases, leaving 2 bases of the junction unmatched. Germline V CDR1 and CDR2: SGDLS, YYNGEE. The CDR3 consists of 15 residues. The CDR3 DNA is TGTGCCAGCAGCGCCACAGGGGGCTCTGGAAACACCATATATTTT. It is translated as CASSATGGSGNTIYF.

The rearrangement links TRBV19 to TRBJ2-2; TRBD1 is a possible D gene (6 bases). The CDR3 is made up of 16 amino acids. V lost 1 base, J lost 4 bases, and 13 bases lay in between. Germline assignment: CDR1 LNHDA and CDR2 SQIVND (reference sequence). The CDR3 DNA reads as TGTGCCAGTAGTATAGGAGGACAGAGCCTCACCGGGGAGCTGTTTTTT. Translating it yields CASSIGGQSLTGELFF.

This chain connects TRBV7-8 to TRBJ2-1; no reliable D call. Trimming left V 1 base short and J 11 bases short, with 6 bases between. The CDR3 consists of 11 residues. CDR1 is SGHVS and CDR2 is FQNEAQ in the germline V gene. The CDR3 here is CASSLGAKQFF. The CDR3 DNA follows: TGTGCCAGCAGCTTAGGGGCGAAGCAGTTCTTC.

This sequence joins TRBV9 and TRBJ2-2; no reliable D call. The V end was cut by 0 bases, the J end by 0 bases, with 9 bases between. This CDR3 contains 16 residues. Germline CDR1 and CDR2: SGDLS and YYNGEE. Here the CDR3 DNA reads TGTGCCAGCAGCGTAGGGCAGCTAGCGAACACCGGGGAGCTGTTTTTT. Protein product: CASSVGQLANTGELFF.

V is TRBV20-1 and J is TRBJ1-2; D remains ambiguous. The CDR3 has 11 residues. Looked up from germline, CDR1 is DFQATT and CDR2 is SNEGSKA (reference sequence). Trimming took 7 bases from V and 4 from J, leaving 10 bases between them. The CDR3, as DNA: TGCAGTGGGAAGGGAGCCTATGGCTACACCTTC. Its translation: CSGKGAYGYTF.

V and J are TRBV2 and TRBJ1-6; D unclear. The CDR3 sequence is 15 residues long. Germline V gene data show CDR1 as SNHLY and CDR2 as FYNNEI. Trimming shortened V by 4 bases and J by 9 bases, and 16 bases separated the two germline ends. The CDR3 reads CASSAEGGKSSPLHF. Written as DNA, the CDR3 is TGTGCCAGCAGTGCAGAAGGCGGCAAGAGTTCACCCCTCCACTTT.

V and J are TRBV5-4 and TRBJ2-7; 7 bases map to TRBD1. CDR3 length: 14 amino acids. V lost 4 bases, J lost 2 bases, and 6 bases stayed unmatched. Germline-derived CDR1 and CDR2 are SGHNT and YYREEE (reference sequence). In DNA, the CDR3 is TGTGCCAGCAGCCCGTCGACAGGGCCCTACGAGCAGTACTTC. Translation gives CASSPSTGPYEQYF.

This clone showed up just once. V usage is TRBV11-3 and J usage is TRBJ2-7; a possible D gene is TRBD2 (6 bases). V lost 5 bases to trimming and J lost 3 bases, with 14 bases between them. The CDR3 length is 14 residues. Germline V CDR1 and CDR2: SGHNT, YENEEA. CDR3 DNA sequence: TGTGCCAGCAGCCATACTAGGAGGGGCTACGAGCAGTACGTC. Amino acids: CASSHTRRGYEQYV.

This chain connects TRBV27 to TRBJ2-5; 13 nucleotides match TRBD2. J lost 4 bases, V lost 7 bases, and 12 bases had no gene match. Germline V gene lookup returns CDR1 MNHEY and CDR2 SMNVEV (reference sequence). CDR3 size: 17 residues. In nucleotides, the CDR3 is TGTGCCAGCACCCCTCCTCTGCGACTAGCGGGAGGAGAGACCCAGTACTTC. This sequence encodes CASTPPLRLAGGETQYF.